This T cell receptor beta chain is drawn from a study of blood T cells in healthy people across ages. This clonotype was counted between two and nine times. Its antigen is unidentified. Regarding the study as a whole: A roughly linear age-dependent decrease characterized TCR beta diversity per million T cells.

The germline V gene has CDR1 MGHRA and CDR2 YSYEKL. Trimming left V 3 bases short and J 4 bases short, with 13 bases between. The CDR3 has 16 amino acids. Through a sample-barcoded 5' primer and a J-beta primer mix, a second PCR was run for roughly 6 to 11 cycles. The study obtained at least 2.5 million CDR3-containing paired-end reads from every sample. MiXCR, run by TCRdb on the 5' RACE reads, gives a single entry per CDR3 protein. The table includes some 1.4 million distinct CDR3 sequences, around two fifths detected once. The receptor was isolated from a young woman in good health. Sample: blood. The chain combines TRBV4-1 with TRBJ2-6; no clear D. The CDR3 DNA is TGCGCCAGCAGCCAGTTCCCCCCGCCGGGGGCCAACGTCCTGACTTTC. Amino acid sequence: CASSQFPPPGANVLTF.